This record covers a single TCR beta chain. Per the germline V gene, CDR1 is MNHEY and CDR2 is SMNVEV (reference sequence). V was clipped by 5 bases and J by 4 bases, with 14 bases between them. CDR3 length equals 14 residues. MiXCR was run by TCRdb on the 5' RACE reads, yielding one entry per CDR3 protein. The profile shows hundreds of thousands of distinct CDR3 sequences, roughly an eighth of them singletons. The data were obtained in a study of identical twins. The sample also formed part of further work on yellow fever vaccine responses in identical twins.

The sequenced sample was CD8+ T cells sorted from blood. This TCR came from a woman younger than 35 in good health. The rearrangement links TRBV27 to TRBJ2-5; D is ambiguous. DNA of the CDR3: TGTGCCAGCAGTCAGAACCACGTACGAGAGACCCAGTACTTC. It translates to CASSQNHVRETQYF.